The clone carrying this TCR beta chain has just a few counts. Its target is not known. The sample originates from a study of radiotherapy plus CTLA-4 blockade in lung cancer. Study background: With about a third of patients having disease control, objective responses were seen in less than 20%. Study observations and caveats: After treatment with radiotherapy plus ipilimumab, TCR clones that came from the tumor expanded in blood.

J gave up 0 bases and V 3 bases, and 6 bases lay outside the gene matches. Germline V gives CDR1 SGHRS, CDR2 YFSETQ. CDR3 length: 15 residues. Using immunoSEQ multiplex PCR, the repertoire was profiled, and TCRdb retains in-frame clones only, with some absent. The table lists tens of thousands of clones, around 85% of them singletons, with 2.5% to 3.5% in the top ten. The sample consisted of peripheral blood, taken from a patient treated with radiotherapy plus ipilimumab. This TCR derives from a human donor with non-small cell lung cancer who had a partial response to radiotherapy plus ipilimumab. The genes are TRBV5-1 and TRBJ2-7; TRBD1 matches at 7 bases. The CDR3 spells CASSSGQRGSYEQYF. CDR3 nucleotide sequence: TGCGCCAGCAGCTCGGGACAGAGGGGCTCCTACGAGCAGTACTTC.